This TCR beta chain was sequenced in a study of regulatory T cells in long-lasting Graves disease. Study-level findings and limits: Persistent disease preferred TRBV28, TRBJ1-2 and TRBJ2-5.

This clonotype was recorded many times. Antigen specificity is unknown. Library construction for TCR beta used iRepertoire HTBI primers and Arm-PCR of CDR3 regions. In the study's own analysis: Identified across the samples were over 50 TRBV segments and about 15 TRBJ segments. Each CDR3 protein is one row after TCRdb ran MiXCR on the multiplex PCR reads. For this entry, the V and J calls and clone size follow TCRdb and not the study's own pipeline. The data contain approximately 540,000 distinct CDR3 sequences, 12% of them seen just once; the ten biggest clones take up about 8.9%. Time point: newly diagnosed GD, antithyroid drugs for less than 3 months. RNA extracted from PBMCs served as the sequencing template. In germline, CDR1 is SNHLY, CDR2 FYNNEI. This CDR3 is built from 13 residues. Trimming stripped 6 bases from V and 9 bases from J, with 15 bases between. These data also formed part of another study, on T cells in Graves' hyperthyroidism and ophthalmopathy. That work adds: The patients, who ranged from 18 to 65 in age, presented with newly diagnosed hyperthyroidism lasting under 2 months. RT-PCR in the first round (using the HTBI primer set) targeted the TCR CDR3.

The sample in question was peripheral blood mononuclear cells (PBMCs), obtained at new diagnosis, from a patient treated with antithyroid drugs. The clonotype originates from a woman aged 30 to 39 with Graves disease. V and J are TRBV2 and TRBJ2-1; D uncertain. The CDR3: CASSERLGSEQFF. CDR3 nucleotides: TGTGCCAGCAGCGAAAGGCTAGGAAGTGAGCAGTTCTTC.